Here is one T cell receptor beta chain with its context. The sample is drawn from a study of cytomegalovirus exposure and HLA in healthy donors. V was clipped by 3 bases and J by 9 bases; unmatched bases: 7. Germline V gene sequence: CDR1 MNHEY, CDR2 SVGAGI. This CDR3 region has 15 residues. Both 60 Vbeta primers and 13 Jbeta primers went into the PCR. Methods used by the authors: There were 70 million to 95 million unique TCR beta chains by a later count, and some 11 million of them were shared. Assay: immunoSEQ multiplex PCR; the TCRdb copy retains only in-frame clones and omits some. That table is the source of V, J and clone size, and D and trimming were worked out from the DNA. The sample has 130,000 or so clones; approximately 79% are singletons.

This rearrangement joins TRBV6-5 to TRBJ1-6, with 8 bases fitting TRBD1. Material for sequencing was PBMCs. This TCR was recovered from a man in his fifties or sixties in good health and CMV-seropositive. CDR3 DNA: TGTGCCAGCAGTTATGAGGGGACAGGTATTTCACCCCTCCACTTT. It codes for CASSYEGTGISPLHF.